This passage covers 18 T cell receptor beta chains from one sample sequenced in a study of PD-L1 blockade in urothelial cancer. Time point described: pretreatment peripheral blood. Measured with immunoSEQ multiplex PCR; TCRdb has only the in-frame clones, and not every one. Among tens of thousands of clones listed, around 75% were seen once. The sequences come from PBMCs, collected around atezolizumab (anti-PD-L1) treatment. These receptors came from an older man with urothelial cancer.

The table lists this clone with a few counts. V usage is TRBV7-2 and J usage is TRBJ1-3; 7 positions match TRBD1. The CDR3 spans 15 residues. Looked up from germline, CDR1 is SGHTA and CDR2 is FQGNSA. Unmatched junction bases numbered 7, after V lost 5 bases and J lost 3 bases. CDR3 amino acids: CASSPNRGLGNTIYF. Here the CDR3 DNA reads TGTGCCAGCAGCCCAAACAGGGGCCTTGGAAACACCATATATTTT.

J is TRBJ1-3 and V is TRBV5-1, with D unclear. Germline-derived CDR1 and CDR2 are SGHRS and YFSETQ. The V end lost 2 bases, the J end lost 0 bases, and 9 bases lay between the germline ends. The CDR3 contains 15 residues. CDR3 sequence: CASSFDGASGNTIYF. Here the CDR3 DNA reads TGCGCCAGCAGCTTCGACGGAGCCTCTGGAAACACCATATATTTT.

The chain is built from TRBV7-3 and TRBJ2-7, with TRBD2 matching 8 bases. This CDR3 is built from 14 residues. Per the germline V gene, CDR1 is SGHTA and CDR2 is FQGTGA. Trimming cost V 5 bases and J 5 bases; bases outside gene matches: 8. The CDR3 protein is CASSVAGPLDEQYF. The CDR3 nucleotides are TGTGCCAGCAGCGTAGCGGGGCCCCTAGACGAGCAGTACTTC.

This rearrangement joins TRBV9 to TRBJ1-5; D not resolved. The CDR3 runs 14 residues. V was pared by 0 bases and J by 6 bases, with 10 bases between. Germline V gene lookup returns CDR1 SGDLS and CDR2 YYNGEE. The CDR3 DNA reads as TGTGCCAGCAGCGTAGGCGGGGTAACTCAGCCCCAGCATTTT. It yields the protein CASSVGGVTQPQHF. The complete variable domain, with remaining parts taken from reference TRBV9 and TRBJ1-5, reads DSGVTQTPKHLITATGQRVTLRCSPRSGDLSVYWYQQSLDQGLQFLIQYYNGEERAKGNILERFSAQQFPDLHSELNLSSLELGDSALYFCASSVGGVTQPQHFGDGTRLSIL.

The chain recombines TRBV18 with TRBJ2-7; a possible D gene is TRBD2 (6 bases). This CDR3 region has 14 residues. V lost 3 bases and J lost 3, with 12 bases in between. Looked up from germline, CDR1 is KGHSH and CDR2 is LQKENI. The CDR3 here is CASSPGASDYEQYF. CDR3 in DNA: TGTGCCAGCTCACCCGGGGCTAGCGACTACGAGCAGTACTTC.

This CDR3 reads CASTETQGSTEAFF. CDR3 in DNA: TGTGCCAGCACCGAAACCCAGGGGAGCACTGAAGCTTTCTTT. V is TRBV7-6 and J is TRBJ1-1; D may be TRBD1 (6 bases). The CDR3 contains 14 residues. Germline V gene lookup returns CDR1 SGHVS and CDR2 FNYEAQ. The V end was cut by 7 bases, the J end by 4 bases, with 16 bases between.

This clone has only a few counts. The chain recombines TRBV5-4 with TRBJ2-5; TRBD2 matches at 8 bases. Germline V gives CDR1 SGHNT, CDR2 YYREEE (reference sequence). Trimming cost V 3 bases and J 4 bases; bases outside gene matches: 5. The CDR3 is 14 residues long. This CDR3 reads CASSSAGAGETQYF. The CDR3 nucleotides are TGTGCCAGCAGCTCAGCGGGAGCGGGAGAGACCCAGTACTTC. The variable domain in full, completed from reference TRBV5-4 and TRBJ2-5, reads ETGVTQSPTHLIKTRGQQVTLRCSSQSGHNTVSWYQQALGQGPQFIFQYYREEENGRGNFPPRFSGLQFPNYSSELNVNALELDDSALYLCASSSAGAGETQYFGPGTRLLVL.

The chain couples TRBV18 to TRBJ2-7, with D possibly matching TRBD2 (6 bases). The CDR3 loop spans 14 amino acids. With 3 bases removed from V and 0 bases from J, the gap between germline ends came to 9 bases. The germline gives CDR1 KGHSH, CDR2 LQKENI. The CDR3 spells CASSPDGSSYEQYF. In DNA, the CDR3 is TGTGCCAGCTCACCGGACGGGAGCTCCTACGAGCAGTACTTC.

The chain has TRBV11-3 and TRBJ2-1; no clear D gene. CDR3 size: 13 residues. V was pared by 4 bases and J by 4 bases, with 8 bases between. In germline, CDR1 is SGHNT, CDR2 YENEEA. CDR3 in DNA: TGTGCCAGCAGCTCACATCCTTACAATGAGCAGTTCTTC. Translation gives CASSSHPYNEQFF.

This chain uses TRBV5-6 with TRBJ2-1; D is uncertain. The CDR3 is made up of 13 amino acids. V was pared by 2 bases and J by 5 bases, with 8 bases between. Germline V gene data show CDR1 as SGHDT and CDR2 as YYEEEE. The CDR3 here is CASSFGDDNEQFF. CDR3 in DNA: TGTGCCAGCAGCTTTGGAGATGACAATGAGCAGTTCTTC.

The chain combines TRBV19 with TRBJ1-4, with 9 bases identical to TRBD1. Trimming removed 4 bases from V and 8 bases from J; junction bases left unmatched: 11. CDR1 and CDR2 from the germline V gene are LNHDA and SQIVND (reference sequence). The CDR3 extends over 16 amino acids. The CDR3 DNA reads TGTGCCAGTAGTAACCCACCGGGACAGGGAGGGGAAAAACTGTTTTTT. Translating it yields CASSNPPGQGGEKLFF.

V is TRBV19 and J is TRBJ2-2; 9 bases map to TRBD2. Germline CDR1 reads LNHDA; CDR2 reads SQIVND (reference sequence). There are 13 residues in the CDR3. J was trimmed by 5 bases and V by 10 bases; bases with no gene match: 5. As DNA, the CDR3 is TGTGCCACAAGCGGGGGGTGGACCGGGGAGCTGTTTTTT. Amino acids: CATSGGWTGELFF.

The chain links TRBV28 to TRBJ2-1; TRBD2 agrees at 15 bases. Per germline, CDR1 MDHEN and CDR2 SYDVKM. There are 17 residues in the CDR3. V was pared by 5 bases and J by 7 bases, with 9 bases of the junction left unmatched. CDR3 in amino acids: CASSARGTSGRSNEQFF. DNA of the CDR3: TGTGCCAGCAGTGCCCGCGGGACTAGCGGGAGGAGTAATGAGCAGTTCTTC.

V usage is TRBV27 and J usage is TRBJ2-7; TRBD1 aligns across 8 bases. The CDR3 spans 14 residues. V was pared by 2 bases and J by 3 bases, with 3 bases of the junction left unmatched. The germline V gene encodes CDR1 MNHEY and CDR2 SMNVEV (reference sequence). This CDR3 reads CASSLRTGSYEQYF. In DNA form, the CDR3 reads TGTGCCAGCAGTTTACGGACAGGGAGCTACGAGCAGTACTTC.

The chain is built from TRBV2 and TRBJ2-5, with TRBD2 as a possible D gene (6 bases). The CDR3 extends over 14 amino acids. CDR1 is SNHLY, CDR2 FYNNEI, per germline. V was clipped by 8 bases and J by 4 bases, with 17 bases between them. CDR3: CASGVLGGTETQYF. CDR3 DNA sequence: TGTGCCAGCGGGGTCCTTGGGGGGACAGAGACCCAGTACTTC.

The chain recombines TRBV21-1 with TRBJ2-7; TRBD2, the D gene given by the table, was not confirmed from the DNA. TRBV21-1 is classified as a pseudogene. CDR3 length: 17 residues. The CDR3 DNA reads TGTGCCAGCAGCGAAAGAAGGCCCCTCGGGAATCACTACGAGCAGTACTTC. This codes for CASSERRPLGNHYEQYF.

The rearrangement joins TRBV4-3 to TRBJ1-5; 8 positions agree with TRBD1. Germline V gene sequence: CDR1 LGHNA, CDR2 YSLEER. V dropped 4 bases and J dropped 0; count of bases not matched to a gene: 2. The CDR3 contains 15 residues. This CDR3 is CASSPDRASNQPQHF. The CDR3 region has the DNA TGCGCCAGCAGCCCGGACAGGGCTAGCAATCAGCCCCAGCATTTT.

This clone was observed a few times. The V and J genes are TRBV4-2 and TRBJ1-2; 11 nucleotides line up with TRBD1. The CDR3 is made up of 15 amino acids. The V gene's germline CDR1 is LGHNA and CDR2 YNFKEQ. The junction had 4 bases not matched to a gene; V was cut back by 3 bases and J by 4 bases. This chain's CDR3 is CASSQEGTGGYGYTF. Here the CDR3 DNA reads TGTGCCAGCAGCCAGGAGGGGACAGGGGGCTATGGCTACACCTTC.